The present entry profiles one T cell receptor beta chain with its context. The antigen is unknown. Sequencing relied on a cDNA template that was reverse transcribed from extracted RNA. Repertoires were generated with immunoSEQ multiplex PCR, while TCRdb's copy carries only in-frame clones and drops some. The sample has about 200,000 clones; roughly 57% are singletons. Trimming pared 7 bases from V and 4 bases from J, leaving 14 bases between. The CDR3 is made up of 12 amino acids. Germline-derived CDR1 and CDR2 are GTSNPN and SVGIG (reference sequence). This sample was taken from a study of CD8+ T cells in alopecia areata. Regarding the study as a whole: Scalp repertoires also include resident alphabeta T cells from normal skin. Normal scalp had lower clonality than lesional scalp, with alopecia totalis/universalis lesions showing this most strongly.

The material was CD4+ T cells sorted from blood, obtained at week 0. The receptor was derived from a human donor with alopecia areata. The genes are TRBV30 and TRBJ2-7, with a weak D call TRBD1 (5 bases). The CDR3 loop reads CAYDRFGYEQYF. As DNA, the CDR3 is TGTGCCTATGACAGATTTGGGTACGAGCAGTACTTC.